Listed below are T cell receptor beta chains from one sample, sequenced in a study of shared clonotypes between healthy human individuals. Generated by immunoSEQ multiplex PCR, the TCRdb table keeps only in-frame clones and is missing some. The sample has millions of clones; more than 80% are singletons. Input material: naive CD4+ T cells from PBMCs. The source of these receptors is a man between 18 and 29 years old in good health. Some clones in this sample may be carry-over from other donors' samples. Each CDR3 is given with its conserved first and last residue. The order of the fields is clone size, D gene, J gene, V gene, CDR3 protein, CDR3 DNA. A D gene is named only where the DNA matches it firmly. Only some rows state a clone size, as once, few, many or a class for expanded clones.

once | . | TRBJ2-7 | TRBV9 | CASSVATTSSYEQYF | TGTGCCAGCAGCGTAGCTACTACGTCAAGCTACGAGCAGTACTTC
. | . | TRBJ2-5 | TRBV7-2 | CASSQSVGTQETQYF | TGTGCCAGCAGTCAGTCAGTCGGGACCCAAGAGACCCAGTACTTC
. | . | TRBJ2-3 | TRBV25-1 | CASNQPSTDTQYF | TGTGCCAGCAACCAGCCTAGCACAGATACGCAGTATTTT
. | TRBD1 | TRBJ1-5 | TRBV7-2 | CASSFRQGSDQPQHF | TGTGCCAGCAGCTTCAGACAGGGTTCAGATCAGCCCCAGCATTTT
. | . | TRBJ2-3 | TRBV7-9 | CASRQWGAGPRADTQYF | TGTGCCAGCAGGCAATGGGGGGCAGGCCCGCGGGCAGATACGCAGTATTTT
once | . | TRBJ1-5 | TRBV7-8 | CASSLALGRYSNQPQHF | TGTGCCAGCAGCTTAGCGCTCGGCAGATATAGCAATCAGCCCCAGCATTTT
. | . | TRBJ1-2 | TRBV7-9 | CASSLGGRRIYGYTF | TGTGCCAGCAGCTTAGGGGGAAGACGGATTTATGGCTACACCTTC
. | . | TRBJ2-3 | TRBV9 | CASSVVSTEDTQYF | TGTGCCAGCAGCGTAGTGAGCACCGAAGATACGCAGTATTTT
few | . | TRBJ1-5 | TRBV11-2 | CASSSGASRQPQHF | TGTGCCAGCAGCTCCGGGGCCAGTCGTCAGCCCCAGCATTTT
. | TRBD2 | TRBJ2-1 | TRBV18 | CASSSGTSTDNEQFF | TGTGCCAGCTCGTCCGGGACTAGCACGGACAATGAGCAGTTCTTC
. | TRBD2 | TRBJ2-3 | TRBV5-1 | CASSLVLAGGPDTQYF | TGCGCCAGCAGCTTGGTCCTAGCGGGAGGGCCGGATACGCAGTATTTT
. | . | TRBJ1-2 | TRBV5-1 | CASSSGSIGPYGYTF | TGCGCCAGCAGCTCGGGAAGTATCGGACCCTATGGCTACACCTTC
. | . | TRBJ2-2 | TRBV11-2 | CASSLGVGTGELFF | TGTGCCAGCAGCTTAGGGGTGGGAACCGGGGAGCTGTTTTTT
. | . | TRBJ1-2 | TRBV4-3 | CASSGNRGYGYTF | TGCGCCAGCAGTGGGAACCGAGGGTATGGCTACACCTTC
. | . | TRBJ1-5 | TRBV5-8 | CASSLEGRSNQPQHF | TGTGCCAGCAGCTTGGAGGGTAGGAGCAATCAGCCCCAGCATTTT
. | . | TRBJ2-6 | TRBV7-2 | CASSPGQSSSRSLTF | TGTGCCAGCAGCCCCGGACAGTCCTCCTCCCGCAGCCTGACTTTC
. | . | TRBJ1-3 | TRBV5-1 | CASSLRVTGSGNTIYF | TGCGCCAGCAGCTTAAGGGTTACAGGTTCTGGAAACACCATATATTTT
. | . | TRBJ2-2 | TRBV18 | CASSPPGDTGELFF | TGTGCCAGCTCACCGCCAGGGGACACCGGGGAGCTGTTTTTT
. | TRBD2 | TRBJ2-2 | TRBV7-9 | CASSPKGLAGSGELFF | TGTGCCAGCAGCCCCAAGGGACTAGCGGGATCCGGGGAGCTGTTTTTT
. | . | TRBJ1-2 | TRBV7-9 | CAWGQGSWGYTF | TGTGCCTGGGGCCAGGGGAGTTGGGGCTACACCTTC
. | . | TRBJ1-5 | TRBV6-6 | CASSYSRGYSNQPQHF | TGTGCCAGCAGTTACTCCCGGGGGTATAGCAATCAGCCCCAGCATTTT